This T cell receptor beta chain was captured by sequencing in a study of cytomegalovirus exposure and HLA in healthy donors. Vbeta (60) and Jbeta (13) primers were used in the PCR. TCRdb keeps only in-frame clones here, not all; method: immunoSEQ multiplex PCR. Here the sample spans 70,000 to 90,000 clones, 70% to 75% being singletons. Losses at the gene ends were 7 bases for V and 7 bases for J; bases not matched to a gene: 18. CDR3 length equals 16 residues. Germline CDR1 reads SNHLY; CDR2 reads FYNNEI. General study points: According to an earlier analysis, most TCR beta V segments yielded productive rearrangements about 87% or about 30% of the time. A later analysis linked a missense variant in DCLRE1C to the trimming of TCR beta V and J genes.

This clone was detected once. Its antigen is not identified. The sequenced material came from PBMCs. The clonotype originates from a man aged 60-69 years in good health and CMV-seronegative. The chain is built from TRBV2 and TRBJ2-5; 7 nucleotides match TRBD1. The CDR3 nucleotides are TGTGCCAGCAACCGAAACGGGGACAGCCACCTGGGGACCCAGTACTTC. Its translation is CASNRNGDSHLGTQYF.